This T cell receptor beta chain was sequenced for a study of PD-1 blockade in classical Hodgkin lymphoma. Looking at the study overall: Intravenous nivolumab at 3 mg/kg was given to patients every 2 weeks.

This clone has only one observation. The antigen is unknown. Sequencing used immunoSEQ multiplex PCR; TCRdb keeps in-frame clones, though not all of them. The sample includes tens of thousands of clones, approximately 92% of them seen just once. CDR3 length: 16 amino acids. J was trimmed by 2 bases and V by 4 bases; bases with no gene match: 8. No patient escaped relapse after autologous stem cell transplantation, and brentuximab vedotin exposure varied. Complete response, partial response or progressive disease was recorded as best response. Regarding the study as a whole: Repertoire differences lack defined causes, possibly disease activity or prior therapy.

Here the sequenced sample was peripheral blood mononuclear cells (PBMCs), taken before the second cycle of nivolumab. The sequence was collected from a human donor with classical Hodgkin lymphoma. This chain links TRBV23-1 with TRBJ2-1; TRBD1 agrees at 7 bases. TRBV23-1 is an open reading frame, and its role is uncertain. CDR3 in amino acids: CASSPREGAAYNEQFF. In DNA form, the CDR3 reads TGCGCCAGCAGTCCCCGCGAGGGGGCTGCCTACAATGAGCAGTTCTTC.